Reported below is one T cell receptor beta chain. Its matching antigen is unknown. The sample comes from a study of CD4+ T cells in melanoma. V was shortened by 3 bases and J by 2 bases, with 8 bases between the two germline ends. The CDR3 is made up of 14 amino acids. The germline CDR1 and CDR2 sequences are MNHNY and SVGAGI (reference sequence). Profiling relied on immunoSEQ multiplex PCR, and the TCRdb table lists in-frame clones only, not all of them. Of over 9,000 clones in the sample, 66% were seen once. Findings and caveats of the study: CD8+ T cell, macrophage and B cell function reportedly correlated with neoantigen-specific CD4+ T cells. In melanoma, neoantigen-specific CD4+ T cells reportedly differed in differentiation state.

The TCR comes from a human donor with melanoma. The rearrangement uses TRBV6-6 and TRBJ1-3; no clear D gene. Sample: cells from a culture (not recorded whether cultured in vitro). CDR3 loop: CASSYLGAGNTIYF. For the CDR3, the DNA is TGTGCCAGCAGTTATTTAGGAGCTGGAAACACCATATATTTT.